This T cell receptor (beta chain) was sequenced for a study of blood T cells in healthy people across ages. This CDR3 region has 12 residues. The ends were cut back, 4 bases at V and 8 bases at J, with 8 bases in the middle. Germline V gives CDR1 MNHNS, CDR2 SASEGT. A second PCR, run for about 7 to 11 cycles, used a sample-barcoded 5' primer plus a J-beta primer mix. TCRdb re-called the 5' RACE reads through MiXCR, storing one row per CDR3 protein. The sample has around 800,000 distinct CDR3 sequences; around a quarter are singletons. A further study also used this sample, focusing on T cells of mothers and their children.

Specimen: blood. This chain uses TRBV6-1 with TRBJ1-4; D is unclear. This TCR was recovered from a boy between 10 and 17 years old in good health. CDR3 coding DNA: TGTGCCAGCAGTGGGCGCCTCGAAAAACTGTTTTTT. Protein product: CASSGRLEKLFF.